The 18 T cell receptor beta chains below all came from one sample that was sequenced in a study of cytomegalovirus exposure and HLA in healthy donors. Use of 60 Vbeta and 13 Jbeta primers characterized the PCR. Only in-frame clones appear in the TCRdb table, and some are missing; sequencing was by immunoSEQ multiplex PCR. The table has roughly 180,000 clones, approximately 84% seen once. Source material: PBMCs. The receptors here all came from a female donor in good health and CMV-seronegative.

This clone was picked up a small number of times. The J gene is TRBJ2-1, the V gene TRBV7-9, with D maybe TRBD1 (6 bases). Trimming took 3 bases from V and 4 from J, leaving 7 bases between them. From germline, CDR1 is SEHNR and CDR2 FQNEAQ (reference sequence). The CDR3 is made up of 13 amino acids. CDR3 residues: CASSLDRYNEQFF. CDR3 DNA: TGTGCCAGCAGCTTGGACAGATACAATGAGCAGTTCTTC.

The CDR3 reads CASSSPGIVNNEQFF. The DNA for the CDR3 is TGTGCCAGCAGTTCCCCCGGGATAGTCAACAATGAGCAGTTCTTC. The chain uses TRBV28 and TRBJ2-1; the D gene is possibly TRBD2 (5 bases). The CDR3 totals 15 residues. The germline V gene has CDR1 MDHEN and CDR2 SYDVKM. Between the trimmed V and J ends, which lost 4 bases and 5 bases, there was a span of 15 bases.

The chain links TRBV7-6 to TRBJ2-7, with D perhaps matching TRBD1 (6 bases). Judging by the DNA end, TRBJ2-1 fits better; the J call may be wrong. Germline V gives CDR1 SGHVS, CDR2 FNYEAQ. The CDR3 runs to 11 residues. As DNA, the CDR3 is TGTGCCAGCAGCCAGGGGAGTGAGCAGTTCTTC. It is translated as CASSQGSEQFF.

This clone was observed a few times. The chain joins TRBV5-1 to TRBJ2-1; 8 nucleotides align to TRBD2. V shed 4 bases, J shed 4 bases, and the junction held 7 bases outside the gene matches. The CDR3 contains 15 residues. Looked up from germline, CDR1 is SGHRS and CDR2 is YFSETQ. The CDR3, as DNA: TGCGCCAGCAGCCGGGGGGGCGGAGGTTACAATGAGCAGTTCTTC. Amino acids: CASSRGGGGYNEQFF. Filled out from reference TRBV5-1 and TRBJ2-1, the complete variable domain reads KAGVTQTPRYLIKTRGQQVTLSCSPISGHRSVSWYQQTPGQGLQFLFEYFSETQRNKGNFPGRFSGRQFSNSRSEMNVSTLELGDSALYLCASSRGGGGYNEQFFGPGTRLTVL.

This clone was seen more than once but under ten times. The chain carries TRBV10-3 and TRBJ1-3; D may be TRBD1 (6 bases). The ends were cut back, 2 bases at V and 0 bases at J, with 11 bases in the middle. This CDR3 spans 16 amino acids. The germline gives CDR1 ENHRY, CDR2 SYGVKD. CDR3 loop: CAISEDGDISGNTIYF. The DNA for the CDR3 is TGTGCCATCAGTGAGGACGGGGACATCTCTGGAAACACCATATATTTT.

This chain joins TRBV19 and TRBJ1-2; D remains unclear. The CDR3 contains 14 residues. CDR1 is LNHDA, CDR2 SQIVND, per germline (reference sequence). V lost 7 bases and J 2 bases, leaving 14 bases between the germline ends. CDR3 loop: CASTQRAANYGYTF. The CDR3 coding sequence is TGTGCCAGTACCCAACGAGCTGCCAACTATGGCTACACCTTC. Full variable domain (remainder filled in from reference TRBV19 and TRBJ1-2): DGGITQSPKYLFRKEGQNVTLSCEQNLNHDAMYWYRQDPGQGLRLIYYSQIVNDFQKGDIAEGYSVSREKKESFPLTVTSAQKNPTAFYLCASTQRAANYGYTFGSGTRLTVV.

This clone was seen only once. The rearrangement joins TRBV7-8 to TRBJ1-2; 10 bases map to TRBD1. The CDR3 contains 14 residues. With 1 base clipped from V and 5 bases from J, the junction kept 1 base outside the gene matches. Germline CDR1 and CDR2: SGHVS and FQNEAQ. The DNA of the CDR3 is TGTGCCAGCAGCTTAGGGGGACAGGGGTATGGCTACACCTTC. Protein sequence: CASSLGGQGYGYTF.

The CDR3 DNA reads TGTGCCAGCAGCGTAGAAGGACAGCCGAACACTGAAGCTTTCTTT. Residues: CASSVEGQPNTEAFF. This chain connects TRBV9 to TRBJ1-1; tentative D call: TRBD1 (6 bases). The V and J ends lost 0 bases and 1 base respectively, with 10 bases between them. The CDR3 is made up of 15 amino acids. Germline V CDR1 and CDR2: SGDLS, YYNGEE.

The genes are TRBV9 and TRBJ2-1, with 7 bases lining up with TRBD2. The germline CDR1 and CDR2 sequences are SGDLS and YYNGEE. J gave up 5 bases and V 0 bases, and 2 bases lay outside the gene matches. This CDR3 is 14 amino acids long. As DNA, the CDR3 is TGTGCCAGCAGCGTAGCTAGCGGAGACAATGAGCAGTTCTTC. Its protein is CASSVASGDNEQFF. Full variable domain (remainder filled in from reference TRBV9 and TRBJ2-1): DSGVTQTPKHLITATGQRVTLRCSPRSGDLSVYWYQQSLDQGLQFLIQYYNGEERAKGNILERFSAQQFPDLHSELNLSSLELGDSALYFCASSVASGDNEQFFGPGTRLTVL.

In this sample, this clone turned up a few times. The J gene is TRBJ1-1, the V gene TRBV27; D unclear. The germline V gene has CDR1 MNHEY and CDR2 SMNVEV (reference sequence). This CDR3 contains 14 residues. The ends were cut back, 5 bases at V and 4 bases at J, with 14 bases in the middle. Here the CDR3 reads CASSHKWWSTEAFF. The CDR3 DNA is TGTGCCAGCAGTCATAAATGGTGGAGCACTGAAGCTTTCTTT.

This chain links TRBV2 with TRBJ2-7, with 9 positions matching TRBD2. Trimming took 7 bases from V and 4 from J; bases not matched to a gene: 5. This CDR3 is built from 13 residues. The germline V gene has CDR1 SNHLY and CDR2 FYNNEI. The CDR3 DNA is TGTGCCAGCATGGAGACTAGCGGTTACGAGCAGTACTTC. Its translation: CASMETSGYEQYF.

Regarding this clone: A junction end diverges from the germline sequence, so it may reflect a read error. The rearrangement joins TRBV7-9 to TRBJ1-3; no firm D call. Germline V lookup: CDR1 SEHNR, CDR2 FQNEAQ (reference sequence). The length of the CDR3 is 16 residues. The CDR3 nucleotides read TGTTCCAGCAGCTTAGGTGTCGGTAACTCTGGAAACACCATATATTTT. It encodes CSSSLGVGNSGNTIYF.

This rearrangement joins TRBV30 to TRBJ2-5; maybe TRBD1 (6 bases). Germline CDR1 GTSNPN, CDR2 SVGIG (reference sequence). V lost 3 bases, J lost 1 base, and 12 bases lay in between. This CDR3 has 14 residues. CDR3 loop: CAWRDTGFQETQYF. In DNA form, the CDR3 reads TGTGCCTGGAGGGACACAGGGTTCCAAGAGACCCAGTACTTC.

The rearrangement joins TRBV6-1 to TRBJ1-2; 8 bases align to TRBD1. Germline V gives CDR1 MNHNS, CDR2 SASEGT. The CDR3 sequence is 14 residues long. The J segment lost 7 bases and the V segment lost 1 base, leaving 5 bases of the junction unmatched. The CDR3 coding sequence is TGTGCCAGCAGTGAAGGACAGGGGCTTAGTGGCTACACCTTC. Its translation: CASSEGQGLSGYTF.

The chain has TRBV4-3 and TRBJ1-2; maybe TRBD1 (5 bases). Germline V CDR1 and CDR2: LGHNA, YSLEER. The CDR3 is 13 residues long. Trimming took off 0 bases at V and 7 bases at J, with 9 bases between the two ends. This chain's CDR3 is CASSQDWGGGYTF. In DNA, the CDR3 is TGCGCCAGCAGCCAAGATTGGGGCGGTGGCTACACCTTC.

The rearrangement joins TRBV6-6 to TRBJ2-7, with D possibly being TRBD2 (6 bases). This CDR3 spans 14 amino acids. V lost 7 bases and J 4 bases, leaving 17 bases between the germline ends. Germline V CDR1 and CDR2: MNHNY, SVGAGI (reference sequence). The CDR3 region has the DNA TGTGCCAGCATCCCCCAGGGAGGTCAGTACGAGCAGTACTTC. Translating it yields CASIPQGGQYEQYF.

The chain couples TRBV11-2 to TRBJ2-7; TRBD2 matches at 7 bases. The V gene's germline CDR1 is SGHAT and CDR2 FQNNGV. V trimming: 7 bases; J trimming: 3 bases; junction bases outside the gene matches: 6. The CDR3 contains 13 residues. The CDR3 region is CASTRRGDYEQYF. As DNA, the CDR3 is TGTGCCAGCACCAGACGGGGGGACTACGAGCAGTACTTC. Combining the CDR3 with reference TRBV11-2 and TRBJ2-7 gives the whole variable domain EAGVAQSPRYKIIEKRQSVAFWCNPISGHATLYWYQQILGQGPKLLIQFQNNGVVDDSQLPKDRFSAERLKGVDSTLKIQPAKLEDSAVYLCASTRRGDYEQYFGPGTRLTVT.

This clone was counted only a few times. The genes are TRBV7-7 and TRBJ2-3; 7 nucleotides align to TRBD2. The CDR3 loop spans 15 amino acids. V was clipped by 5 bases and J by 5 bases; unmatched bases: 10. Germline-derived CDR1 and CDR2 are SSHAT and FNYEAQ (reference sequence). The CDR3 here is CASSETSESGDTQYF. DNA of the CDR3: TGTGCCAGCAGCGAAACTAGCGAGTCCGGAGATACGCAGTATTTT.